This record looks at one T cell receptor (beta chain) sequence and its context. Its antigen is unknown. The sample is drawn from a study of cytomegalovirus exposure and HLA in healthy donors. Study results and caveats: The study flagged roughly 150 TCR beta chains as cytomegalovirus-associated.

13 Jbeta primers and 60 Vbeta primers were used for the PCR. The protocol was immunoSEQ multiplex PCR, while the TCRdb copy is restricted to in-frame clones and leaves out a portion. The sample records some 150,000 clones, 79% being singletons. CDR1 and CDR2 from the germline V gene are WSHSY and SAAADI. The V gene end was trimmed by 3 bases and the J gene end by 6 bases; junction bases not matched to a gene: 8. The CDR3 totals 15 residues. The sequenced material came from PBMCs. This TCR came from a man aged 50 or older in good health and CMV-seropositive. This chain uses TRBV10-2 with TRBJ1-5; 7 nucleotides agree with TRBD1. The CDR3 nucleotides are TGCGCCAGCAGTGATTACAGGGGTGCAGTTCAGCCCCAGCATTTT. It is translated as CASSDYRGAVQPQHF.